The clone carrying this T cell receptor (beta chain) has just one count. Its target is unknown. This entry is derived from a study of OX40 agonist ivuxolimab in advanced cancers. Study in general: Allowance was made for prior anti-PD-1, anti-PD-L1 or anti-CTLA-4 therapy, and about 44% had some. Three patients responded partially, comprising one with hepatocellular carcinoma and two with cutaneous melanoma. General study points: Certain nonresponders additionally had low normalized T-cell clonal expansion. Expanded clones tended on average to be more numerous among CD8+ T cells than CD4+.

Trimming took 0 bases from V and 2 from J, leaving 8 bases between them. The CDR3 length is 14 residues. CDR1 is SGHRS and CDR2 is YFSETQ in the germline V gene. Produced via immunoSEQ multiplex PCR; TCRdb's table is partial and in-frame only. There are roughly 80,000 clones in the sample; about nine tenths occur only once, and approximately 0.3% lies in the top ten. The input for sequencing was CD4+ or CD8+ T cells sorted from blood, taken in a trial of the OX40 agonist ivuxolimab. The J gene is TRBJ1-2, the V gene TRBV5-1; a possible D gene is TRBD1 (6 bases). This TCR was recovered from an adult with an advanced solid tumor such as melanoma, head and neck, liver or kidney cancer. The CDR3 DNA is TGCGCCAGCAGCTTGGAAACAGGGAACTATGGCTACACCTTC. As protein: CASSLETGNYGYTF.